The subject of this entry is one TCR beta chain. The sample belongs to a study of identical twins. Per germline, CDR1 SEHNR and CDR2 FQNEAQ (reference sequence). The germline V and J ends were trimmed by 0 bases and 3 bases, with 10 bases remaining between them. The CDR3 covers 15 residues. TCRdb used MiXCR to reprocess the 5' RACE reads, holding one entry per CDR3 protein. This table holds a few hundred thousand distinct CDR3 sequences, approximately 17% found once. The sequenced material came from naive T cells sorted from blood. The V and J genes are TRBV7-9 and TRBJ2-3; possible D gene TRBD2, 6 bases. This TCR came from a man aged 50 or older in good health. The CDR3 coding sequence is TGTGCCAGCAGCTTAGCCGGGGGTAAGACAGATACGCAGTATTTT. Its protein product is CASSLAGGKTDTQYF. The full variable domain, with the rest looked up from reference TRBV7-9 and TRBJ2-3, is DTGVSQNPRHKITKRGQNVTFRCDPISEHNRLYWYRQTLGQGPEFLTYFQNEAQLEKSRLLSDRFSAERPKGSFSTLEIQRTEQGDSAMYLCASSLAGGKTDTQYFGPGTRLTVL.